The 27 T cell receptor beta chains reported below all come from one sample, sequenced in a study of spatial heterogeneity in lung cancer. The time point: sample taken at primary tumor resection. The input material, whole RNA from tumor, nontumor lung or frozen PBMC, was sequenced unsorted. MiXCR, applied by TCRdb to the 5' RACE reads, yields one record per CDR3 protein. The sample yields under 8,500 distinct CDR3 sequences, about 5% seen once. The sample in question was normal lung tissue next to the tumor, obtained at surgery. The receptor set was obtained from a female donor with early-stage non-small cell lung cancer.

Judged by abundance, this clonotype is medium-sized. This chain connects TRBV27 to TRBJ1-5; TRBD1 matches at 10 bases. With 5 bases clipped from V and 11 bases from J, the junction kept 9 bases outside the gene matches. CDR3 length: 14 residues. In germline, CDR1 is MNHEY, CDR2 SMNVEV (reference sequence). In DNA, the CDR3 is TGTGCCAGCAGTCAGGACAGGGGGAGAGGGACCCAGCATTTT. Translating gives CASSQDRGRGTQHF.

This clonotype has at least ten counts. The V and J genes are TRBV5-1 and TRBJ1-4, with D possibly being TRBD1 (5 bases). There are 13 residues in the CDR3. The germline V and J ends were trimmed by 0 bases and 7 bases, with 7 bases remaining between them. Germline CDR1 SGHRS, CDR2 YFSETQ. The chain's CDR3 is CASSLERGEKLFF. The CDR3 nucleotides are TGCGCCAGCAGCTTGGAGAGGGGTGAAAAACTGTTTTTT. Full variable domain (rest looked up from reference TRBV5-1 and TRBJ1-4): KAGVTQTPRYLIKTRGQQVTLSCSPISGHRSVSWYQQTPGQGLQFLFEYFSETQRNKGNFPGRFSGRQFSNSRSEMNVSTLELGDSALYLCASSLERGEKLFFGSGTQLSVL.

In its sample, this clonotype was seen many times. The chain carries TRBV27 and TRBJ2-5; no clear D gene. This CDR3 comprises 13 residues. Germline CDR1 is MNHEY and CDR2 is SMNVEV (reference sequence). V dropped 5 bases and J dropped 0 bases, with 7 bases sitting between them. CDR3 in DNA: TGTGCCAGCAGTCCTACGTACCAAGAGACCCAGTACTTC. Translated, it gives CASSPTYQETQYF.

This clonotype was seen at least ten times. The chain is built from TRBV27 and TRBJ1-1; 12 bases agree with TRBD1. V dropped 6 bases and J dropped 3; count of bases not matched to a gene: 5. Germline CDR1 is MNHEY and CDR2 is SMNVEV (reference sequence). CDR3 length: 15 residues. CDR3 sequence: CASRGQGARDTEAFF. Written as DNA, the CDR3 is TGTGCCAGCAGGGGACAGGGGGCTAGGGACACTGAAGCTTTCTTT.

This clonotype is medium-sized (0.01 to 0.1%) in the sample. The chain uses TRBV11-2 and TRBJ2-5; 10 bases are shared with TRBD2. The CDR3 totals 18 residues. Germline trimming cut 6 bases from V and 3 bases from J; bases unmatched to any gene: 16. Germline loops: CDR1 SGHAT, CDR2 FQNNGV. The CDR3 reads CASRYREAGGPGKETQYF. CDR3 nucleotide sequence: TGTGCCAGCAGATACAGAGAAGCGGGAGGGCCGGGTAAAGAGACCCAGTACTTC.

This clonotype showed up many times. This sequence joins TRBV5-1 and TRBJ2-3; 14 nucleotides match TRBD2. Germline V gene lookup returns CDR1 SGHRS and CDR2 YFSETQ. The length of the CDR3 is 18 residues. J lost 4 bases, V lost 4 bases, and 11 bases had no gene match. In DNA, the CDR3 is TGCGCCAGCAGCCCGGGGCGACTAGCGGGAGGGCCTTCAGATACGCAGTATTTT. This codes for CASSPGRLAGGPSDTQYF.

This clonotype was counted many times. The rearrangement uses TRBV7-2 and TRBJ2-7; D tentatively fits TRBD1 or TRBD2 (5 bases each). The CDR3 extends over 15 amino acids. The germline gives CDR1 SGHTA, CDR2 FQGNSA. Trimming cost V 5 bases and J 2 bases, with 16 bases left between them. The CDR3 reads CASSPPNRGPYEQYF. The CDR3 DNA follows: TGTGCCAGCAGCCCACCCAACCGGGGCCCCTACGAGCAGTACTTC.

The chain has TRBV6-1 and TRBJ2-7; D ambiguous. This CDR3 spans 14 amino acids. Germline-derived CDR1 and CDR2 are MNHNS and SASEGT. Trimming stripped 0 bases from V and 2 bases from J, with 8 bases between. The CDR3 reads CASSEAGTTYEQYF. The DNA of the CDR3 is TGTGCCAGCAGTGAAGCCGGCACAACCTACGAGCAGTACTTC.

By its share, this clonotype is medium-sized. CDR3 sequence reads: CASMLLAVEDTQYF. The CDR3 DNA is TGTGCCAGCATGTTACTAGCGGTCGAAGATACGCAGTATTTT. V gene TRBV12-3 or TRBV12-4 combines with J gene TRBJ2-3; 8 bases agree with TRBD2. This CDR3 has 14 residues. V dropped 7 bases and J dropped 5; count of bases not matched to a gene: 8.

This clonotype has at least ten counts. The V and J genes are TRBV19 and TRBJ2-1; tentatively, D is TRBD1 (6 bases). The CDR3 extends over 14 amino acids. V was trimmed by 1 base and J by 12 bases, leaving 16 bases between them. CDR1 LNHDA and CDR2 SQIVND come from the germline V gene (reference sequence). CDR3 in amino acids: CASSIALGTSRQFF. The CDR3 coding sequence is TGTGCCAGTAGTATAGCGTTGGGGACAAGTAGGCAGTTCTTC.

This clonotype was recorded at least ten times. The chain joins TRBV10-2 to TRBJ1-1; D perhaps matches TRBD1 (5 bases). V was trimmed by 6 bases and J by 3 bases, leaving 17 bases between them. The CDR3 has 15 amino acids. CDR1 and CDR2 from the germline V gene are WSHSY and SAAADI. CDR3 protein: CASRPSGVLDTEAFF. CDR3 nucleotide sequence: TGCGCCAGCAGACCCTCGGGGGTGTTGGACACTGAAGCTTTCTTT.

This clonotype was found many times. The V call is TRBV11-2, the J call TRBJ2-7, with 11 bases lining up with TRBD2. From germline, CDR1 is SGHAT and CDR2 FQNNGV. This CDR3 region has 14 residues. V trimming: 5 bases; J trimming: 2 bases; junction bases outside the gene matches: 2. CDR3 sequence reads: CASSLAGGPYEQYF. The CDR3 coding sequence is TGTGCCAGCAGCCTAGCGGGAGGCCCCTACGAGCAGTACTTC.

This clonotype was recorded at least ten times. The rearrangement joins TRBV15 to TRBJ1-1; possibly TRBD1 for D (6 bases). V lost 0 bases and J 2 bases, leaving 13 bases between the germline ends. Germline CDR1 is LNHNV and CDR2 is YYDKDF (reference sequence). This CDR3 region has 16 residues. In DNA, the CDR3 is TGTGCCACCAGCAGAGACGGGGGCCTAGAAAACACTGAAGCTTTCTTT. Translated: CATSRDGGLENTEAFF.

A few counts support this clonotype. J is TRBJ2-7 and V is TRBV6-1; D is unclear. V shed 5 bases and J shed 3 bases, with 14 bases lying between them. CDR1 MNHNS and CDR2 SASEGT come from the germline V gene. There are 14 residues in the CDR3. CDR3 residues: CASSSRPGDYEQYF. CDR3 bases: TGTGCCAGCAGTTCGCGTCCCGGAGACTACGAGCAGTACTTC.

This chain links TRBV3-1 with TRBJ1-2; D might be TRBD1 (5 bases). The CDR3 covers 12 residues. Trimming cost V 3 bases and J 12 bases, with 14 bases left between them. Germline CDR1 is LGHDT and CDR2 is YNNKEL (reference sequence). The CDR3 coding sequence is TGTGCCAGCAGCCACGGTATCAGGGCGAACACCTTC. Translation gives CASSHGIRANTF.

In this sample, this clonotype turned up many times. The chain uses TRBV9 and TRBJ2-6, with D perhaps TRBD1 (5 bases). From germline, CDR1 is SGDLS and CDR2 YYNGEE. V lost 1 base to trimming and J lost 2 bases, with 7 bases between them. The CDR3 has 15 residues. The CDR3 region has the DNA TGTGCCAGCAGCGTAAGGGGCGCTGGGGCCAACGTCCTGACTTTC. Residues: CASSVRGAGANVLTF.

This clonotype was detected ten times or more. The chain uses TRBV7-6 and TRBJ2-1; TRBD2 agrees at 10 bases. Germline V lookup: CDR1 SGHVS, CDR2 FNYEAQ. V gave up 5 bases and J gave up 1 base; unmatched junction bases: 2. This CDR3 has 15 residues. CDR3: CASSILAGSYNEQFF. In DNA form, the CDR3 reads TGTGCCAGCAGCATACTAGCGGGGTCCTACAATGAGCAGTTCTTC.

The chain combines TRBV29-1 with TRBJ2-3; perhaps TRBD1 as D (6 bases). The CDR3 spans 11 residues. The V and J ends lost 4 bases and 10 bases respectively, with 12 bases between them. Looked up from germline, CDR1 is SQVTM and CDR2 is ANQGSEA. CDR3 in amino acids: CSVGSSGAQYF. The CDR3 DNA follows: TGCAGCGTTGGATCCTCAGGGGCGCAGTATTTT.

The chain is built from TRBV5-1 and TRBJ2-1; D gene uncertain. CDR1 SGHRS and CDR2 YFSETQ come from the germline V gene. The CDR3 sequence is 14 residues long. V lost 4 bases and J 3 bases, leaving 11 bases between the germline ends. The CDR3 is CASSPWGSYNEQFF. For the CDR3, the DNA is TGCGCCAGCAGCCCTTGGGGTAGCTACAATGAGCAGTTCTTC.

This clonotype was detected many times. The CDR3 sequence: CASRRTTGTGTYEQYF. CDR3 nucleotides: TGCGCCAGCAGGAGGACCACTGGGACAGGAACCTACGAGCAGTACTTC. The chain joins TRBV5-1 to TRBJ2-7, with TRBD1 identical over 8 bases. In germline, CDR1 is SGHRS, CDR2 YFSETQ. The V segment lost 5 bases and the J segment 2 bases; nucleotides outside the gene matches: 12. This CDR3 region has 16 residues.

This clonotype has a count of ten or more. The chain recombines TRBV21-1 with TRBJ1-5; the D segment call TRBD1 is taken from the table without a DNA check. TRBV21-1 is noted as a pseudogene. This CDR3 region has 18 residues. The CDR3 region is CASSKSLTGRVGNQPQHF. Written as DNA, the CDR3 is TGTGCCAGCAGCAAATCCCTAACAGGGAGAGTAGGGAATCAGCCCCAGCATTTT.

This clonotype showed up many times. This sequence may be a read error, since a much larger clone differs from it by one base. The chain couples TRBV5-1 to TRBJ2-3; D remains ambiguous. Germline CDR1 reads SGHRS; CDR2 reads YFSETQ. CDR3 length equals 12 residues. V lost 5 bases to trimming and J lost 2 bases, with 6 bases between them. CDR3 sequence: CASRPHTDTQYF. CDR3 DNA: TGCGCCAGCAGGCCCCACACAGATACGCAGTATTTT. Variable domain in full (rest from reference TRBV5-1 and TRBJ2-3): KAGVTQTPRYLIKTRGQQVTLSCSPISGHRSVSWYQQTPGQGLQFLFEYFSETQRNKGNFPGRFSGRQFSNSRSEMNVSTLELGDSALYLCASRPHTDTQYFGPGTRLTVL.

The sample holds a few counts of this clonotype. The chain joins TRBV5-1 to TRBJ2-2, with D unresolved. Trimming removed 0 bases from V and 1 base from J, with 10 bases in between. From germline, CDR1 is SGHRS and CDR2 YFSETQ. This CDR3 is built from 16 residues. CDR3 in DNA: TGCGCCAGCAGCTTGGAATCCGCAGGGAACACCGGGGAGCTGTTTTTT. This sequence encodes CASSLESAGNTGELFF.

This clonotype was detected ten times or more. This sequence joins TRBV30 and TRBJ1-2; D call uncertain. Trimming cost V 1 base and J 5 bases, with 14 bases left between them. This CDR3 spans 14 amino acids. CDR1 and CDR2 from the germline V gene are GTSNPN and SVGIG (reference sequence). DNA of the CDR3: TGTGCCTGGAGTGGATTTGACGGAGGATATGGCTACACCTTC. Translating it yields CAWSGFDGGYGYTF.

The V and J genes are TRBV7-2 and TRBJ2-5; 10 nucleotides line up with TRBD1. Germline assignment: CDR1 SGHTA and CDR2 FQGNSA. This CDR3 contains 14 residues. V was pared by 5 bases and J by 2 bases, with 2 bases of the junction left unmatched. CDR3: CASSGQGVQETQYF. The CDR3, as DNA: TGTGCCAGCAGCGGACAGGGGGTACAAGAGACCCAGTACTTC.

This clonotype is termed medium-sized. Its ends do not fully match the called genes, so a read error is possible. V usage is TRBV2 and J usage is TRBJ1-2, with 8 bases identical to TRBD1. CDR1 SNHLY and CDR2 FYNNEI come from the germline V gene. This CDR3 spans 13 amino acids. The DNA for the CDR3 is TGTGCCAGCAGTGCGGGAGCCGGGACAGGTTGGAGCTTC. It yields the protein CASSAGAGTGWSF. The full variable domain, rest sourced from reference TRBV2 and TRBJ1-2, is EPEVTQTPSHQVTQMGQEVILRCVPISNHLYFYWYRQILGQKVEFLVSFYNNEISEKSEIFDDQFSVERPDGSNFTLKIRSTKLEDSAMYFCASSAGAGTGWSFGSGTRLTVV.

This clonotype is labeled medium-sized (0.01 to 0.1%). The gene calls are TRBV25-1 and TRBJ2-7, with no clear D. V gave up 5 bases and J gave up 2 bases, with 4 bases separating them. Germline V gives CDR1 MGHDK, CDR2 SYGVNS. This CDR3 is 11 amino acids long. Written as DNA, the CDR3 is TGTGCCAGCAGTCGTGCCTACGAGCAGTACTTC. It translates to CASSRAYEQYF.